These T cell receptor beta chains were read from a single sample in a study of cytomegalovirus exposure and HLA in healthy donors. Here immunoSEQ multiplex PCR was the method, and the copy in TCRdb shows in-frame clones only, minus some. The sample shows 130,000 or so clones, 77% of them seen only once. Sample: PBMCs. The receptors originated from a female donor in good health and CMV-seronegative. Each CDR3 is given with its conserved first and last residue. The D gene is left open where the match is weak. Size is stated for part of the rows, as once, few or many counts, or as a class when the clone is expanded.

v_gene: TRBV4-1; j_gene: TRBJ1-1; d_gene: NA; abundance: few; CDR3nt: TGCGCCAGCAGCCAGCCACAGGGGAACACTGAAGCTTTCTTT; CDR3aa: CASSQPQGNTEAFF
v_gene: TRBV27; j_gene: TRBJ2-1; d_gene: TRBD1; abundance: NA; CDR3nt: TGTGCCAGCAGTTACCTCCCCTTCCCGGGACAGGGGATCAATGAGCAGTTCTTC; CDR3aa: CASSYLPFPGQGINEQFF
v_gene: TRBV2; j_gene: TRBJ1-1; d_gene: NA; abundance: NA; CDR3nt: TGTGCCAGCGTCGAGTGGCTACAGGTTGAAGCTTTCTTT; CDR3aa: CASVEWLQVEAFF
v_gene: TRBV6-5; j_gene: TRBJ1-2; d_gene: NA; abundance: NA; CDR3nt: TGTGCCAGCAGCCCGGGGAGTAACTATGGCTACACCTTC; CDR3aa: CASSPGSNYGYTF
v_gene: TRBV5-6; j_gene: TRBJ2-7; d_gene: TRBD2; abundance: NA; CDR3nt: TGTGCCAGCAGCTTGTCCCCAGCCGGGAGGTCCTACGAGCAGTACTTC; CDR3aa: CASSLSPAGRSYEQYF
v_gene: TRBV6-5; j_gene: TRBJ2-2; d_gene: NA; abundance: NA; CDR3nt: TGTGCCAGCACCGCCAGGCGTGTCACCGGGGAGCTGTTTTTT; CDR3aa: CASTARRVTGELFF
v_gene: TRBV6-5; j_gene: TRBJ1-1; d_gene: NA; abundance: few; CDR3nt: TGTGCCAGCAAGTCATGGGACATGAACACTGAAGCTTTCTTT; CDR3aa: CASKSWDMNTEAFF
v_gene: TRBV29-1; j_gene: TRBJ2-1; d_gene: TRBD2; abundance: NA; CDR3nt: TGCAGCGTTTCATCTAGCGGGAGAAGAAATGAGCAGTTCTTC; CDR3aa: CSVSSSGRRNEQFF
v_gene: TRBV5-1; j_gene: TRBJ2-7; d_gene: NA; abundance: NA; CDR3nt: TGCGCCAGCAGCTTGGACACCTACGAGCAGTACTTC; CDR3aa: CASSLDTYEQYF
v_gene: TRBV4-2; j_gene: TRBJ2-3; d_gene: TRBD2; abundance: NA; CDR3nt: TGTGCCAGCAGCCTCCTTACTCCGGGACTAGCGAGCACAGATACGCAGTATTTT; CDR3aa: CASSLLTPGLASTDTQYF
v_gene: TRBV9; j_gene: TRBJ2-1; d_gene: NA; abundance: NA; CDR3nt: TGTGCCAGCAGCGTCTGGGGGCGGAATGAGCAGTTCTTC; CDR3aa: CASSVWGRNEQFF
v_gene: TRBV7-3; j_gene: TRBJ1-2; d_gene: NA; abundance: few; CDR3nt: TGTGCCAGCAGCTTAGACTACAGGGATGGCTACACCTTC; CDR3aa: CASSLDYRDGYTF
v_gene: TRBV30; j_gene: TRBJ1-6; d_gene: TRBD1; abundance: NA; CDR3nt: TGTGCCTGGAGTGTACTGGTGCCAGGGGGCTCCTATAATTCACCCCTCCACTTT; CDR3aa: CAWSVLVPGGSYNSPLHF
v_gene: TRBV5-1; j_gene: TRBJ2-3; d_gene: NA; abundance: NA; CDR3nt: TGCGCCAGCAGCTTGGCCATAGGAGGGGGCCCAGATACGCAGTATTTT; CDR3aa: CASSLAIGGGPDTQYF